The 26 T cell receptor beta chains listed next were all sequenced from one sample in a study of CD8 T cells in ankylosing spondylitis. TCRdb reanalysed the 5' RACE reads using MiXCR and keeps one entry per CDR3 protein. The sample gives roughly 250,000 distinct CDR3 sequences, approximately 9% of which show up once; under 7.5% is in the top ten. Input material: blood, either unsorted or a sorted T cell fraction (not recorded which). These receptors were obtained from a male donor with ankylosing spondylitis or in good health (not recorded which).

This clonotype was found many times. Sequence at one end of the junction differs from germline and may be a read error. The chain recombines TRBV7-7 with TRBJ2-3; TRBD2 matches at 14 bases. This CDR3 has 19 amino acids. Germline V gene sequence: CDR1 SSHAT, CDR2 FNYEAQ (reference sequence). CDR3 nucleotides: TGTGCTAGCAGCTTAGCGGGACTAGCGGGGGCCCTCAGCACAGATACGCAGTATTTT. It translates to CASSLAGLAGALSTDTQYF.

This clonotype occurred many times. CDR3 DNA: TGCAGCGTTGGTCGGGAGCTGACCGGGGAGCTGTTTTTT. Its translation is CSVGRELTGELFF. The chain is built from TRBV29-1 and TRBJ2-2; weak D call: TRBD2 (6 bases). This CDR3 is 13 amino acids long. The V and J ends lost 4 bases and 5 bases respectively, with 11 bases between them. Germline lookup yields CDR1 SQVTM and CDR2 ANQGSEA.

This clonotype was observed many times. CDR3 in amino acids: CASSEDRTVHEAFF. The CDR3 DNA reads as TGTGCCAGCAGTGAAGACCGGACGGTTCATGAAGCTTTCTTT. V is TRBV6-1 and J is TRBJ1-1, with D uncertain. Trimming shortened V by 1 base and J by 7 bases, and 13 bases separated the two germline ends. Germline V gene sequence: CDR1 MNHNS, CDR2 SASEGT. The CDR3 runs to 14 residues.

The chain carries TRBV20-1 and TRBJ1-2; D is undetermined. Germline V lookup: CDR1 DFQATT, CDR2 SNEGSKA (reference sequence). This CDR3 has 12 amino acids. The CDR3 loop is CSWTEDNYGYTF. In DNA, the CDR3 is TGCAGCTGGACCGAGGATAACTATGGCTACACCTTC.

This clonotype was counted ten times or more. This chain links TRBV12-3 or TRBV12-4 with TRBJ2-1; weak D call: TRBD2 (5 bases). The CDR3 contains 14 residues. Trimming took 2 bases from V and 3 from J, leaving 8 bases between them. CDR3 sequence reads: CASSLPGNYNEQFF. The CDR3 region has the DNA TGTGCCAGCAGTTTACCGGGGAACTACAATGAGCAGTTCTTC.

This clonotype was recorded a few times. The V call is TRBV5-5, the J call TRBJ2-2; D might be TRBD1 (6 bases). The CDR3 has 14 amino acids. Trimming shortened V by 3 bases and J by 7 bases, and 13 bases separated the two germline ends. The germline V gene has CDR1 SGHKS and CDR2 YYEKEE (reference sequence). CDR3 coding DNA: TGTGCCAGCAGCTCGGGACAAAGCCTCGGGGAGCTGTTTTTT. Encoded protein: CASSSGQSLGELFF.

There are many counts of this clonotype. The rearrangement joins TRBV28 to TRBJ2-7, with a weak D call TRBD2 (7 bases). Germline V gives CDR1 MDHEN, CDR2 SYDVKM. Between the trimmed V and J ends, which lost 3 bases and 6 bases, there was a span of 18 bases. The CDR3 runs to 15 residues. Here the CDR3 reads CASSLGGQIISEQYF. CDR3 in DNA: TGTGCCAGCAGTTTGGGGGGGCAGATTATCTCCGAGCAGTACTTC.

This clonotype was counted many times. The V gene is TRBV12-3 or TRBV12-4, the J gene TRBJ1-6, with D tentatively TRBD1 (5 bases). The CDR3 consists of 12 residues. V lost 3 bases and J lost 10, with 7 bases in between. CDR3 nucleotide sequence: TGTGCCAGCAGTTTGAGGGGATCACCCCTCCACTTT. The encoded protein is CASSLRGSPLHF.

This clonotype has only a few counts. This chain uses TRBV5-5 with TRBJ2-7; 9 bases line up with TRBD1. The germline V gene encodes CDR1 SGHKS and CDR2 YYEKEE (reference sequence). Trimming cost V 4 bases and J 2 bases; bases outside gene matches: 7. CDR3 size: 15 residues. The CDR3 is CASSTGTGIAYEQYF. The CDR3 DNA sequence: TGTGCCAGCAGCACCGGGACAGGGATCGCCTACGAGCAGTACTTC.

This clonotype was seen repeatedly, ten times or more. CDR3 bases: TGCAGTGCTCCCCTGGGCGGGAATCGATATACTGAAGCTTTCTTT. The encoded protein is CSAPLGGNRYTEAFF. The chain joins TRBV20-1 to TRBJ1-1; no definite D call. Germline CDR1 reads DFQATT; CDR2 reads SNEGSKA (reference sequence). The CDR3 consists of 15 residues. Trimming removed 5 bases at V and 5 bases at J, with 21 bases between.

This clonotype was detected ten times or more. This rearrangement joins TRBV5-1 to TRBJ2-1; the match to TRBD1 covers 8 bases. The germline CDR1 and CDR2 sequences are SGHRS and YFSETQ. V lost 0 bases to trimming and J lost 4 bases; unmatched junction nucleotides: 6. This CDR3 contains 16 residues. Here the CDR3 reads CASSLEGTGLYNEQFF. CDR3 nucleotides: TGCGCCAGCAGCTTGGAGGGGACAGGACTTTACAATGAGCAGTTCTTC.

The sample holds many counts of this clonotype. The V gene is TRBV5-1, the J gene TRBJ2-3; a weak D match, TRBD1 (6 bases). The CDR3 runs to 14 residues. Germline V CDR1 and CDR2: SGHRS, YFSETQ. V lost 4 bases and J lost 0, with 9 bases in between. The CDR3 DNA reads as TGCGCCAGCAGCGTGGGACAAAGCACAGATACGCAGTATTTT. Protein product: CASSVGQSTDTQYF.

Many counts were recorded for this clonotype. This sequence joins TRBV29-1 and TRBJ1-3, with D tentatively TRBD1 (6 bases). The CDR3 length is 15 residues. Germline V gene data show CDR1 as SQVTM and CDR2 as ANQGSEA. V shed 7 bases and J shed 0 bases, with 16 bases lying between them. The CDR3 DNA sequence: TGCAGCGGTAGCGACAGGTCCCGCTCTGGAAACACCATATATTTT. It specifies CSGSDRSRSGNTIYF.

This clonotype was counted many times. The rearrangement uses TRBV29-1 and TRBJ2-7; the match to TRBD2 covers 12 bases. Germline CDR1 reads SQVTM; CDR2 reads ANQGSEA. The CDR3 has 15 residues. V trimming: 7 bases; J trimming: 2 bases; junction bases outside the gene matches: 9. The CDR3 loop is CSAGLAGKGPYEQYF. CDR3 DNA: TGCAGCGCCGGACTAGCGGGAAAGGGGCCCTACGAGCAGTACTTC.

The chain combines TRBV23-1 with TRBJ1-4; 7 bases agree with TRBD1. TRBV23-1 is marked as an open reading frame, function uncertain. Unmatched junction bases numbered 7, after V lost 2 bases and J lost 4 bases. This CDR3 has 16 amino acids. CDR3: CASSQDRAQINEKLFF. The CDR3 DNA reads as TGCGCCAGCAGTCAAGACAGGGCCCAAATTAATGAAAAACTGTTTTTT.

V and J are TRBV11-2 and TRBJ2-5; 10 bases fit TRBD2. The V and J ends lost 2 bases and 2 bases, in that order; junction bases with no gene match: 5. Germline assignment: CDR1 SGHAT and CDR2 FQNNGV. The CDR3 length is 16 residues. The CDR3 DNA reads TGTGCCAGCAGCTTATTGTTACTAGCGGGGCAAGAGACCCAGTACTTC. It encodes CASSLLLLAGQETQYF.

Many counts were recorded for this clonotype. The chain employs TRBV12-3 or TRBV12-4 and TRBJ2-7; D unclear. The V end was cut by 1 base, the J end by 0 bases, with 7 bases between. CDR3 size: 14 residues. This CDR3 reads CASSLEGTSYEQYF. Written as DNA, the CDR3 is TGTGCCAGCAGTTTAGAGGGAACCTCCTACGAGCAGTACTTC.

This clonotype was detected many times. The chain uses TRBV2 and TRBJ2-7, with D uncertain. Germline V gives CDR1 SNHLY, CDR2 FYNNEI. The CDR3 sequence is 12 residues long. Trimming removed 7 bases at V and 6 bases at J, with 13 bases between. The CDR3 loop is CASTPSGFEQYF. The CDR3 coding sequence is TGTGCCAGCACCCCCTCGGGCTTCGAGCAGTACTTC.

This clonotype was seen only a few times. The V call is TRBV5-1, the J call TRBJ1-1, with D possibly being TRBD1 (5 bases). V lost 3 bases and J 0 bases, leaving 21 bases between the germline ends. CDR1 is SGHRS, CDR2 YFSETQ, per germline. This CDR3 has 18 amino acids. The CDR3 reads CASSSRPGGVGMNTEAFF. Written as DNA, the CDR3 is TGCGCCAGCAGCTCCCGCCCGGGAGGGGTTGGAATGAACACTGAAGCTTTCTTT.

This clonotype was seen many times. The rearrangement joins TRBV20-1 to TRBJ2-1, with D possibly being TRBD1 or TRBD2 (5 bases each). Germline values: CDR1 DFQATT, CDR2 SNEGSKA (reference sequence). Trimming removed 8 bases at V and 12 bases at J, with 26 bases between. The length of the CDR3 is 14 residues. The CDR3 sequence: CSLPVGSLLGGQFF. The CDR3, as DNA: TGCAGTCTCCCGGTGGGCTCCCTCCTTGGGGGGCAGTTCTTC.

This clonotype was seen at least ten times. The rearrangement joins TRBV20-1 to TRBJ2-1, with 9 bases fitting TRBD2. Unmatched junction bases numbered 10, after V lost 3 bases and J lost 10 bases. The CDR3 extends over 14 amino acids. Per the germline V gene, CDR1 is DFQATT and CDR2 is SNEGSKA (reference sequence). CDR3 DNA sequence: TGCAGTGCTAGGCCCTCTAGCGGGGTCACCGAGCAGTTCTTC. Its protein product is CSARPSSGVTEQFF.

This clonotype was observed many times. DNA for the CDR3: TGTGCCAGCAGTTTCCGGGCAGGGTATGGCTACACCTTC. It encodes CASSFRAGYGYTF. The V gene is TRBV27, the J gene TRBJ1-2; D may be TRBD1 (5 bases). Germline V gives CDR1 MNHEY, CDR2 SMNVEV (reference sequence). With 3 bases removed from V and 5 bases from J, the gap between germline ends came to 10 bases. This CDR3 is built from 13 residues.

Ten or more counts support this clonotype. V usage is TRBV5-1 and J usage is TRBJ1-5, with D hard to call. Germline lookup yields CDR1 SGHRS and CDR2 YFSETQ. V gave up 2 bases and J gave up 1 base, with 22 bases separating them. CDR3 length equals 19 residues. CDR3 residues: CASSFQVGLTVGSNQPQHF. DNA for the CDR3: TGCGCCAGCAGCTTTCAGGTGGGCCTCACGGTAGGAAGCAATCAGCCCCAGCATTTT.

The table lists this clonotype with many counts. At one boundary the junction diverges from the germline segment, which might be a read error. The rearrangement uses TRBV7-2 and TRBJ1-4, with 7 bases lining up with TRBD1. The CDR3 totals 12 residues. CDR1 and CDR2 from the germline V gene are SGHTA and FQGNSA. In DNA, the CDR3 is TGTGCCAGCAGCTTAGGGGACAGCTTCCCCATTTTT. The encoded protein is CASSLGDSFPIF.

This clonotype was seen ten or more times. The chain combines TRBV20-1 with TRBJ1-1; possible D gene TRBD1, 5 bases. Trimming pared 0 bases from V and 2 bases from J, leaving 22 bases between. Per the germline V gene, CDR1 is DFQATT and CDR2 is SNEGSKA (reference sequence). The CDR3 has 18 residues. The CDR3 loop reads CSARDSAAGWLANTEAFF. The CDR3 nucleotides read TGCAGTGCTAGAGACTCCGCGGCAGGGTGGTTAGCAAACACTGAAGCTTTCTTT.

This clonotype was counted a few times. The V gene is TRBV20-1, the J gene TRBJ1-6; perhaps TRBD1 as D (6 bases). Germline V CDR1 and CDR2: DFQATT, SNEGSKA (reference sequence). This CDR3 contains 15 residues. The V end was cut by 0 bases, the J end by 7 bases, with 13 bases between. CDR3 sequence: CSARERGLRNSPLHF. CDR3 in DNA: TGCAGTGCTAGAGAGAGGGGGTTGAGGAATTCACCCCTCCACTTT.